This T cell receptor beta chain was sequenced during a study of control samples from healthy donors and cancer patients. The germline V gene has CDR1 SGHTA and CDR2 FQGNSA. The V segment lost 7 bases and the J segment 4 bases; nucleotides outside the gene matches: 9. The CDR3 totals 16 residues. Generated by immunoSEQ multiplex PCR, the TCRdb table keeps only in-frame clones and is missing some. The sample carries around 120,000 clones, over 85% recorded once. The specimen was blood. This chain connects TRBV7-2 to TRBJ2-5, with 13 bases that match TRBD2. The TCR originated in a man younger than 45 in good health. The CDR3 bases are TGTGCCAGCACCCCGAGACTAGCGGGGGGAGGAGAGACCCAGTACTTC. Amino acids: CASTPRLAGGGETQYF.